The following is a T cell receptor (beta chain) sequence with its context. Its target is unknown. The CDR3 contains 15 residues. V gave up 2 bases and J gave up 5 bases; unmatched junction bases: 5. The germline V gene encodes CDR1 SNHLY and CDR2 FYNNEI. The data were taken from a study of cytomegalovirus exposure and HLA in healthy donors. The study, taken as a whole, reports: Further analysis was carried out later, and it showed several of the most significant clusters appearing linked to common viral pathogens.

Researchers ran the PCR with 60 Vbeta and 13 Jbeta primers. Clones were read by immunoSEQ multiplex PCR, and TCRdb kept only the in-frame ones, dropping some. The sample has 130,000 to 150,000 clones; roughly four fifths are singletons. The sequence was collected from a human donor in good health. The chain couples TRBV2 to TRBJ2-5; 10 bases fit TRBD2. Sequencing input: PBMCs. The CDR3 loop is CASSERSGGRETQYF. Written as DNA, the CDR3 is TGTGCCAGCAGTGAACGTAGCGGGGGGCGGGAGACCCAGTACTTC.